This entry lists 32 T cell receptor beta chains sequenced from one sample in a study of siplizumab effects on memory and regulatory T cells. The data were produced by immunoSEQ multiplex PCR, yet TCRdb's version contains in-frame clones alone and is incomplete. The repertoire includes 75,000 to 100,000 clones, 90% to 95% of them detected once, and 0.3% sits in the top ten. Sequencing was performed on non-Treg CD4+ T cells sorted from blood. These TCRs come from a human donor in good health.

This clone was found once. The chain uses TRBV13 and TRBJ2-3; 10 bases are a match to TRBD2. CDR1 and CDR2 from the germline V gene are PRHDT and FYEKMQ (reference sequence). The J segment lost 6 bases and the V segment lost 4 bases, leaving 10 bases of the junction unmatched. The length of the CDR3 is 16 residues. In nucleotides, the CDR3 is TGTGCCAGCAGCTCCGCGACTAGCGGGCTCTGGGATACGCAGTATTTT. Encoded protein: CASSSATSGLWDTQYF.

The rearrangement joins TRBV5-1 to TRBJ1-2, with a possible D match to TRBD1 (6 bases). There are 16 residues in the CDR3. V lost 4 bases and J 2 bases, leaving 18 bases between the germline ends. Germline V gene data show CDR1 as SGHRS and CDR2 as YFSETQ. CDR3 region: CASSPSGGQRNYGYTF. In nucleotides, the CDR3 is TGCGCCAGCAGCCCATCTGGGGGGCAAAGGAACTATGGCTACACCTTC.

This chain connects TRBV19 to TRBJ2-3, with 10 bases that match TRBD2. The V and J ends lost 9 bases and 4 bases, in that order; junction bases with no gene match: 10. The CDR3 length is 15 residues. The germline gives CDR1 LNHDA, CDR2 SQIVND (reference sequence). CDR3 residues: CASGHLAGGADTQYF. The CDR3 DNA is TGTGCCAGCGGGCATTTAGCGGGGGGCGCAGATACGCAGTATTTT.

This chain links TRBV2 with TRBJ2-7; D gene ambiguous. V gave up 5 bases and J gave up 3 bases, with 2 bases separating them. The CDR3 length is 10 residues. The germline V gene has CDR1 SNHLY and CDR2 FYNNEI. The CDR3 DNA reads TGTGCCAGCAGTAACTACGAGCAGTACTTC. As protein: CASSNYEQYF.

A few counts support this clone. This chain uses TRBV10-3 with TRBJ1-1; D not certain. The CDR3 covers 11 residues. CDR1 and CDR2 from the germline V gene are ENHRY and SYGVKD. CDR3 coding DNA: TGTGCTCCCGGGCGGGAGGGTGAAGCTTTCTTT. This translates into CAPGREGEAFF.

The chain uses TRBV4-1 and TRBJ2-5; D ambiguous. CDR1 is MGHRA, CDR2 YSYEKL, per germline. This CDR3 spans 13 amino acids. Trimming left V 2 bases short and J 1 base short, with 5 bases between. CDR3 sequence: CASSQNSQETQYF. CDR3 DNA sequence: TGCGCCAGCAGCCAAAACAGCCAAGAGACCCAGTACTTC.

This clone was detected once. This chain's CDR3 is CASSRRESSEQFF. The CDR3 DNA sequence: TGTGCCAGTAGTAGGCGGGAATCCAGTGAGCAGTTCTTC. The gene calls are TRBV19 and TRBJ2-1; TRBD2 might be the D (6 bases). Germline values: CDR1 LNHDA, CDR2 SQIVND (reference sequence). V was shortened by 4 bases and J by 9 bases, with 13 bases between the two germline ends. The CDR3 is 13 amino acids.

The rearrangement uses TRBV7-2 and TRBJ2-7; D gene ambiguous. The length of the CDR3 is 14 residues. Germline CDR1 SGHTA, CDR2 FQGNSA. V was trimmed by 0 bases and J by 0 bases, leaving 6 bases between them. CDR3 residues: CASSLAAVSYEQYF. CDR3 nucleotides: TGTGCCAGCAGCTTAGCGGCGGTCTCCTACGAGCAGTACTTC. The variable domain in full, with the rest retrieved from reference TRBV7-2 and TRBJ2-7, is GAGVSQSPSNKVTEKGKDVELRCDPISGHTALYWYRQSLGQGLEFLIYFQGNSAPDKSGLPSDRFSAERTGGSVSTLTIQRTQQEDSAVYLCASSLAAVSYEQYFGPGTRLTVT.

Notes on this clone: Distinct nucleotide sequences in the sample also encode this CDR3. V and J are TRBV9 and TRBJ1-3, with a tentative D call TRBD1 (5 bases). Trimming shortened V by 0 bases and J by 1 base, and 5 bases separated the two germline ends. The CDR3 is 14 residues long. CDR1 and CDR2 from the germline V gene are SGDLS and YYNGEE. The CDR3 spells CASSVGQSGNTIYF. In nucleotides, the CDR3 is TGTGCCAGCAGCGTAGGACAGTCTGGAAACACCATATATTTT.

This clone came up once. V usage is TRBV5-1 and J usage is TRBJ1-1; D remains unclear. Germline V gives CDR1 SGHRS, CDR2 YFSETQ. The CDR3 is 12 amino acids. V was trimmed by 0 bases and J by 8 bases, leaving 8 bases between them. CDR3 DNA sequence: TGCGCCAGCAGCTTGGATCTCTCAGAAGCTTTCTTT. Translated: CASSLDLSEAFF.

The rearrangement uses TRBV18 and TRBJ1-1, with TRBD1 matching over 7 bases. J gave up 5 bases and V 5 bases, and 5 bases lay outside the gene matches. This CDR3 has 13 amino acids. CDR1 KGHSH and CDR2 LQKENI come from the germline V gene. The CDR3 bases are TGTGCCAGCTCATCAGGGGGGGGAACTGAAGCTTTCTTT. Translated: CASSSGGGTEAFF.

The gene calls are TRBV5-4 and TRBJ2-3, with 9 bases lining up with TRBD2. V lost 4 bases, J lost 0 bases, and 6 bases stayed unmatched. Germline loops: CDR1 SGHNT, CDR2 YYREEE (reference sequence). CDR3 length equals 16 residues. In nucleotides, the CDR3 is TGTGCCAGCAGCCCCCTAGCGGGGACTAGCACAGATACGCAGTATTTT. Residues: CASSPLAGTSTDTQYF.

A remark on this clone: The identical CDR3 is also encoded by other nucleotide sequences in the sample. This CDR3 reads CSAPRGDTQYF. Here the CDR3 DNA reads TGCAGTGCTCCTCGTGGAGATACGCAGTATTTT. J is TRBJ2-3 and V is TRBV20-1; D unclear. In germline, CDR1 is DFQATT, CDR2 SNEGSKA (reference sequence). The CDR3 contains 11 residues. V was trimmed by 5 bases and J by 5 bases, leaving 8 bases between them.

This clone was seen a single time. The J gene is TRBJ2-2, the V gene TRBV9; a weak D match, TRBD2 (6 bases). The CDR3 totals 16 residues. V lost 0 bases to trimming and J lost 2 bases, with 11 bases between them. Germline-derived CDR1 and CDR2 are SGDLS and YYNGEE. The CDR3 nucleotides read TGTGCCAGCAGCGTAGATCCGGGGGTCAACACCGGGGAGCTGTTTTTT. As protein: CASSVDPGVNTGELFF.

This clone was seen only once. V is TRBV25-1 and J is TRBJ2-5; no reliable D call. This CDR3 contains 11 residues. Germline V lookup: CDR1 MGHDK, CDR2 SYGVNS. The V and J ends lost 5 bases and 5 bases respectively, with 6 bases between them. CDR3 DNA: TGTGCCAGCAGTCCCGCTGAGACCCAGTACTTC. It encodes CASSPAETQYF.

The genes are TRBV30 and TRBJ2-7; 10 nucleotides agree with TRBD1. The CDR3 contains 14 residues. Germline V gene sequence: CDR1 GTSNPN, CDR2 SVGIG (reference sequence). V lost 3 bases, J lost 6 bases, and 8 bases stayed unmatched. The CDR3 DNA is TGTGCCTGGAGCACAGGGACAGGGGAGGCCGAGCAGTACTTC. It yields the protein CAWSTGTGEAEQYF.

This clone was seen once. The CDR3 DNA follows: TGTGCCTGGAGTACTGGACTAGCGGGCCAAGAGACCCAGTACTTC. Translated: CAWSTGLAGQETQYF. The chain uses TRBV30 and TRBJ2-5; 11 bases align to TRBD2. V gave up 2 bases and J gave up 1 base; unmatched junction bases: 3. CDR3 length: 15 amino acids. Germline lookup yields CDR1 GTSNPN and CDR2 SVGIG (reference sequence).

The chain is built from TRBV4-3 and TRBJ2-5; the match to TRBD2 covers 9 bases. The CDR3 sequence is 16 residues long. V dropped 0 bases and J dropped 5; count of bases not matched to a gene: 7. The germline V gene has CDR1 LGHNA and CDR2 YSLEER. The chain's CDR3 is CASSQDIAGARETQYF. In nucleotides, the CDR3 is TGCGCCAGCAGCCAAGATATAGCGGGAGCGCGGGAGACCCAGTACTTC.

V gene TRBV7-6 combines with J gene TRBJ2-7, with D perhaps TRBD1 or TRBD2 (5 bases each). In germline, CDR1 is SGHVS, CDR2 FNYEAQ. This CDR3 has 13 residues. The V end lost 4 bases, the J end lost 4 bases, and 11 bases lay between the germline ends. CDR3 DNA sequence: TGTGCCAGCAGCTCCCCCGGGGCTTACGAGCAGTACTTC. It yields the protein CASSSPGAYEQYF.

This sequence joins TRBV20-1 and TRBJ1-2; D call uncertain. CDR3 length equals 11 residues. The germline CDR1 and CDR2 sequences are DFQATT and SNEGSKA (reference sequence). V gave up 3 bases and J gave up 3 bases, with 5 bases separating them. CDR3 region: CSASADYGYTF. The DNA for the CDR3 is TGCAGTGCTAGTGCGGACTATGGCTACACCTTC.

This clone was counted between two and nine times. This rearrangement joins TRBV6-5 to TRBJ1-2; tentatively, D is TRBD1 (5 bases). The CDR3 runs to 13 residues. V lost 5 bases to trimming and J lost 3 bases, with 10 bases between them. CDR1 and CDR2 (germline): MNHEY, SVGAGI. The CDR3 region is CASSRDGDYGYTF. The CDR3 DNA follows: TGTGCCAGCAGTAGGGACGGGGACTATGGCTACACCTTC.

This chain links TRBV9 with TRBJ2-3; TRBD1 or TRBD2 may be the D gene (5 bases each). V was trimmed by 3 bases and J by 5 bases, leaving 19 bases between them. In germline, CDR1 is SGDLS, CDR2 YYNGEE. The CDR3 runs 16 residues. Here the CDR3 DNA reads TGTGCCAGCAGCGGAGGGAAGGGGCCCTGGAAAGATACGCAGTATTTT. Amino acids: CASSGGKGPWKDTQYF.

The CDR3 region is CASSQPSWGYNEQFF. The CDR3 DNA sequence: TGTGCCAGCAGTCAGCCCTCATGGGGTTACAATGAGCAGTTCTTC. The chain is built from TRBV6-1 and TRBJ2-1; no definite D call. Trimming cost V 5 bases and J 4 bases, with 15 bases left between them. Germline lookup yields CDR1 MNHNS and CDR2 SASEGT. There are 15 residues in the CDR3.

CDR3 bases: TGTGCCAGCGGGGGCCTAGCGGAGGCTACAGATACGCAGTATTTT. As protein: CASGGLAEATDTQYF. This rearrangement joins TRBV6-6 to TRBJ2-3; a possible D gene is TRBD2 (7 bases). Between the trimmed V and J ends, which lost 8 bases and 3 bases, there was a span of 18 bases. Germline CDR1 and CDR2: MNHNY and SVGAGI (reference sequence). This CDR3 has 15 amino acids.

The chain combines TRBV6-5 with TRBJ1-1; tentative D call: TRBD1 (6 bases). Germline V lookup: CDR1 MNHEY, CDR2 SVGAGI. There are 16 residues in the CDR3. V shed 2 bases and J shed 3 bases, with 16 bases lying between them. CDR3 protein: CASSYRFTGLDTEAFF. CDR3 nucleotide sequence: TGTGCCAGCAGTTACCGTTTTACAGGGTTGGACACTGAAGCTTTCTTT.

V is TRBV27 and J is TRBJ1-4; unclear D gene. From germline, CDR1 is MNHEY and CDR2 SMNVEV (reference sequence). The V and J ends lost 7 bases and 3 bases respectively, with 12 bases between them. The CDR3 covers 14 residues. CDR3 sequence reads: CASTKHGANEKLFF. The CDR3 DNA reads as TGTGCCAGCACCAAGCATGGGGCTAATGAAAAACTGTTTTTT. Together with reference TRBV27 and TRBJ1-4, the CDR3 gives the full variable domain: EAQVTQNPRYLITVTGKKLTVTCSQNMNHEYMSWYRQDPGLGLRQIYYSMNVEVTDKGDVPEGYKVSRKEKRNFPLILESPSPNQTSLYFCASTKHGANEKLFFGSGTQLSVL.

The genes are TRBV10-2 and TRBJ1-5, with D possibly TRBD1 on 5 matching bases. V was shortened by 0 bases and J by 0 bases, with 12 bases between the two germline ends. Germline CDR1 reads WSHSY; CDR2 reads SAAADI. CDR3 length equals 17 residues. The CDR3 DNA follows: TGCGCCAGCAGTGAGTCTACAGGTGGAGTTAGCAATCAGCCCCAGCATTTT. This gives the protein CASSESTGGVSNQPQHF.

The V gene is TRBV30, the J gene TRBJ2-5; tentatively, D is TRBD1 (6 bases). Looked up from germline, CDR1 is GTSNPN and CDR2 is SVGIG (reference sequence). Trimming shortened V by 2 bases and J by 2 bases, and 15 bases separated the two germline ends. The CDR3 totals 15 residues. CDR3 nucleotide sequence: TGTGCCTGGAGTCCTAATGGGGGCAATCAAGAGACCCAGTACTTC. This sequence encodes CAWSPNGGNQETQYF. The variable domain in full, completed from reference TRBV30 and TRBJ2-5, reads SQTIHQWPATLVQPVGSPLSLECTVEGTSNPNLYWYRQAAGRGLQLLFYSVGIGQISSEVPQNLSASRPQDRQFILSSKKLLLSDSGFYLCAWSPNGGNQETQYFGPGTRLLVL.

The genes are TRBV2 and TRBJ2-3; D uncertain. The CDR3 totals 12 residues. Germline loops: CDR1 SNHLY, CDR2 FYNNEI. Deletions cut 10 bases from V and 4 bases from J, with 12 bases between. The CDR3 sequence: CATDRSADTQYF. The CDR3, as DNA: TGTGCCACCGATCGATCGGCAGATACGCAGTATTTT.

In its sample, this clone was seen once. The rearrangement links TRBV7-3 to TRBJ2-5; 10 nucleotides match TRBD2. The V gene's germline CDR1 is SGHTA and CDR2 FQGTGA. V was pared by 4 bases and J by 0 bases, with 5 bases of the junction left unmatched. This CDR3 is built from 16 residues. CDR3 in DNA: TGTGCCAGCAGCTCCTCTAGCGGGGGACACCAAGAGACCCAGTACTTC. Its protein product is CASSSSSGGHQETQYF.

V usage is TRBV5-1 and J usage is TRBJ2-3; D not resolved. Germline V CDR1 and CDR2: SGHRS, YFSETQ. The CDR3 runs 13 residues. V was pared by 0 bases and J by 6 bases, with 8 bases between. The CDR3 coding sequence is TGCGCCAGCAGCTTGGAAGGGTTGGATACGCAGTATTTT. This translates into CASSLEGLDTQYF.

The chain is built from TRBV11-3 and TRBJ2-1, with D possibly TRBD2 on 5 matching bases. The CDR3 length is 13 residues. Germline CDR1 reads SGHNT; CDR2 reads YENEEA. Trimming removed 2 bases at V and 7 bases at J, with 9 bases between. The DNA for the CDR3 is TGTGCCAGCAGCTTACCTCGGGGAAATGAGCAGTTCTTC. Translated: CASSLPRGNEQFF.